This T cell receptor (beta chain) was sequenced during a study of blood T cell repertoires in COVID-19. Study at large: Acute and convalescent COVID-19 specimens originated in the United States, Italy and Spain.

Some clones are missing from TCRdb's copy, which holds only in-frame ones; the method was immunoSEQ multiplex PCR. Altogether some 230,000 clones are present, 80% to 90% being singletons, with the ten largest covering approximately 3.8%. The CDR3 has 13 residues. V was pared by 4 bases and J by 11 bases, with 15 bases between. Germline lookup yields CDR1 WNHNN and CDR2 SYGVQD (reference sequence). The chain links TRBV10-1 to TRBJ1-5; the D gene is possibly TRBD1 (6 bases). The TCR comes from a woman aged 18-29 years in a cohort exposed to, infected with or recovered from COVID-19 (not recorded which). What was sequenced was PBMCs or T cells enriched from blood (not recorded which). The CDR3 nucleotides read TGCGCCAGCAGTGCAGCTCCTGAGGGGGCCCAGCATTTT. Translation gives CASSAAPEGAQHF.